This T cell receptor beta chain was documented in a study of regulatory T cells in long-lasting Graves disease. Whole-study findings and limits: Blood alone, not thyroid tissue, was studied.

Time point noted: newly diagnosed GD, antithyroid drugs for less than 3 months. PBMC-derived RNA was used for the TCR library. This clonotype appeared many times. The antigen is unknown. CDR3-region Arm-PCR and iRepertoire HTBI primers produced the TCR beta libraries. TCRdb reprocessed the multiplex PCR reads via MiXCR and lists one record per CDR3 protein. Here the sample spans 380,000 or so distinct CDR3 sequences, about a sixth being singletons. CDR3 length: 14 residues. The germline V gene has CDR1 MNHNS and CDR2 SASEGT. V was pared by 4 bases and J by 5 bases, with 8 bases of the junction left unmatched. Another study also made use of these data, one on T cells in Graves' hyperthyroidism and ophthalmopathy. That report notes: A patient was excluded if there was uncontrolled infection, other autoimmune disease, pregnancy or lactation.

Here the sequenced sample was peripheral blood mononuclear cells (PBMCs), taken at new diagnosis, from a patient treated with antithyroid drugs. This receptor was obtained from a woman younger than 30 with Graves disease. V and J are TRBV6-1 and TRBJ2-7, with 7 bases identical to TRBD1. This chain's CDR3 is CASSAERGPHEQYF. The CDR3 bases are TGTGCCAGCAGTGCGGAGAGGGGGCCTCACGAGCAGTACTTC.